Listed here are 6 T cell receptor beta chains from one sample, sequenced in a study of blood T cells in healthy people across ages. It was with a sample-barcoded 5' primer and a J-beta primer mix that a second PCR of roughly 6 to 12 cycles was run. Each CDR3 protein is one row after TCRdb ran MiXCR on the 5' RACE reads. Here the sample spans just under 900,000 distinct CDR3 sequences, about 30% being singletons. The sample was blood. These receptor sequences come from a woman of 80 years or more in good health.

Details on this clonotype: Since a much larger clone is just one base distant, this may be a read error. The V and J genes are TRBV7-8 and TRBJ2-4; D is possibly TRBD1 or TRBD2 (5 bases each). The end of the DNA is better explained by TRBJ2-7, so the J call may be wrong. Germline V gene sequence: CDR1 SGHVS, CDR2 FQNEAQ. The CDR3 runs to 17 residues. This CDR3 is CASSLPSLGVSLYEQYF. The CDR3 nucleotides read TGTGCCAGCAGCTTACCATCCCTGGGGGTTAGCCTCTACGAGCAGTACTTC.

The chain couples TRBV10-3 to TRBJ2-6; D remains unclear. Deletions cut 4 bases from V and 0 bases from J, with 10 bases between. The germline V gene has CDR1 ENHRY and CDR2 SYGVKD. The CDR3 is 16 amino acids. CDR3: CAISGQVLSGANVLTF. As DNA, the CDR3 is TGTGCCATCAGTGGCCAGGTACTCTCTGGGGCCAACGTCCTGACTTTC.

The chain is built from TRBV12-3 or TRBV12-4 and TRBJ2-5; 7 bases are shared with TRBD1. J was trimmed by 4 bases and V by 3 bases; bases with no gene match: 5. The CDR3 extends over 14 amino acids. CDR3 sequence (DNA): TGTGCCAGCAGTTTCGACAGGGTGGGAGAGACCCAGTACTTC. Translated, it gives CASSFDRVGETQYF.

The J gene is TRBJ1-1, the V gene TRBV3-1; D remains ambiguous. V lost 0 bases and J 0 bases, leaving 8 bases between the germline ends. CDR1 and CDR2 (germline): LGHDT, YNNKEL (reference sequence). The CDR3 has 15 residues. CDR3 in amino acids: CASSQDLQLNTEAFF. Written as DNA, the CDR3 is TGTGCCAGCAGCCAAGATTTACAGCTGAACACTGAAGCTTTCTTT.

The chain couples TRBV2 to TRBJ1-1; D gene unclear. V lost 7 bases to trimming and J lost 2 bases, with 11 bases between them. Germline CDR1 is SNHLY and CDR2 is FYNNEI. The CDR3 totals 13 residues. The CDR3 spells CASMSKGNTEAFF. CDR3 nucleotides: TGTGCCAGCATGTCGAAGGGTAACACTGAAGCTTTCTTT.

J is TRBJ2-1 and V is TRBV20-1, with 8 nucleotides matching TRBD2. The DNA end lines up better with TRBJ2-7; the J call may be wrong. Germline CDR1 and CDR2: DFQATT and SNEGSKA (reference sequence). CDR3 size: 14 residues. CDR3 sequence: CSALRGGSYNEQYF. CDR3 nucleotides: TGCAGTGCTTTACGGGGGGGCTCCTACAATGAGCAGTACTTC.